The rows below give T cell receptor beta chains drawn from one sample of a study of cytomegalovirus exposure and HLA in healthy donors. Repertoires were generated with immunoSEQ multiplex PCR, while TCRdb's copy carries only in-frame clones and drops some. This table holds 30,000 to 35,000 clones, 80% to 90% found once. The sequencing sample was made of PBMCs. The receptors shown here come from a woman aged 18-29 years in good health and CMV-seronegative. The CDR3 runs from the conserved cysteine through the conserved F or W.

cdr3_length	v_call	j_call	cdr3_aa
15	TRBV27	TRBJ2-5	CASSLSSGGPKTQYF
14	TRBV15	TRBJ2-7	CATSSSQDYYEQYF
13	TRBV25-1	TRBJ2-7	CASSVGGRYEQYF
14	TRBV27	TRBJ1-5	CASSLDRGTQPQHF
17	TRBV7-9	TRBJ1-1	CASSPLIRGGVLTEAFF
16	TRBV4-1	TRBJ1-5	CASSQDRGDSNQPQHF
14	TRBV5-1	TRBJ2-7	CASSQDRVGYEQYF
16	TRBV6-5	TRBJ1-4	CASSYSGGTVSEKLFF
12	TRBV9	TRBJ1-2	CASDRLGYGYTF
13	TRBV19	TRBJ1-1	CASSTGTGGIAFF
14	TRBV9	TRBJ2-1	CASSVVPSGNEQFF
14	TRBV7-9	TRBJ1-1	CASSLPGQGTEAFF
13	TRBV6-8	TRBJ1-1	CASSATLNTEAFF
13	TRBV28	TRBJ1-2	CASSSSENYGYTF
15	TRBV23-1	TRBJ2-7	CASNSGTSGRNEQYF
17	TRBV9	TRBJ1-5	CASIPRPENFSNQPQNF
19	TRBV5-1	TRBJ2-3	CASSSRGTGHLTSTDTQYF
15	TRBV6-5	TRBJ2-5	CASSYVRGGGGAQYF
13	TRBV29-1	TRBJ2-7	CSVGSTGLYEQYF
15	TRBV25-1	TRBJ2-2	CASSRNDRAPEELFF
15	TRBV15	TRBJ1-2	CATSTGQPTSSGYTF
11	TRBV20-1	TRBJ1-2	CSAPQVYGYPF